Sequencing of this T cell receptor (beta chain) was carried out in a study of cytomegalovirus exposure and HLA in healthy donors. Study in general: Of all 400 or so donors who were genotyped, roughly 81% belonged to the Caucasian-associated ancestry cluster. Study conclusions and caveats: Clonal expansion was found to be greater in HLA-associated TCR beta chains than in equally common others in a later analysis. HLA alleles showed associations with 16,951 TCR beta sequences in a later analysis, at a 0.05 false discovery rate.

Germline loops: CDR1 SEHNR, CDR2 FQNEAQ (reference sequence). The CDR3 is 15 amino acids. Losses at the gene ends were 5 bases for V and 6 bases for J; bases not matched to a gene: 6. In the case of this clone: What it recognizes is unknown.

The PCR made use of 60 Vbeta and 13 Jbeta primers. This table comes from immunoSEQ multiplex PCR, and its TCRdb copy is limited to in-frame clones, with some not included. Of roughly 190,000 clones detected, around 75% appear once; the ten largest clones hold approximately 2.6%. This chain uses TRBV7-9 with TRBJ2-1, with 11 bases identical to TRBD2. The receptor's source is a female donor in good health and CMV-seronegative. Sequencing was performed on PBMCs. The CDR3 DNA is TGTGCCAGCAGCACCTTAGCGGGAGGGCTCAATGAGCAGTTCTTC. Translating gives CASSTLAGGLNEQFF. The complete variable domain, with remaining parts taken from reference TRBV7-9 and TRBJ2-1, reads DTGVSQNPRHKITKRGQNVTFRCDPISEHNRLYWYRQTLGQGPEFLTYFQNEAQLEKSRLLSDRFSAERPKGSFSTLEIQRTEQGDSAMYLCASSTLAGGLNEQFFGPGTRLTVL.